The present T cell receptor (beta chain) was sequenced within a study of blood T cells in healthy people across ages. The authors ran a second PCR of about 6 to 11 cycles using a sample-barcoded 5' primer and a J-beta primer mix. TCRdb fed the 5' RACE reads into MiXCR, producing one record per CDR3 protein. The sample lists nearly 800,000 distinct CDR3 sequences, roughly 56% seen once, with about a quarter in the top ten. The CDR3 length is 13 residues. The V and J ends lost 6 bases and 2 bases respectively, with 10 bases between them. The material sequenced was blood. This chain links TRBV12-3 or TRBV12-4 with TRBJ2-5, with D possibly being TRBD1 (6 bases). This receptor was identified in a man aged 35 to 55 in good health. The CDR3 here is CASRRQEQETQYF. CDR3 bases: TGTGCCAGCAGGCGACAGGAGCAAGAGACCCAGTACTTC.